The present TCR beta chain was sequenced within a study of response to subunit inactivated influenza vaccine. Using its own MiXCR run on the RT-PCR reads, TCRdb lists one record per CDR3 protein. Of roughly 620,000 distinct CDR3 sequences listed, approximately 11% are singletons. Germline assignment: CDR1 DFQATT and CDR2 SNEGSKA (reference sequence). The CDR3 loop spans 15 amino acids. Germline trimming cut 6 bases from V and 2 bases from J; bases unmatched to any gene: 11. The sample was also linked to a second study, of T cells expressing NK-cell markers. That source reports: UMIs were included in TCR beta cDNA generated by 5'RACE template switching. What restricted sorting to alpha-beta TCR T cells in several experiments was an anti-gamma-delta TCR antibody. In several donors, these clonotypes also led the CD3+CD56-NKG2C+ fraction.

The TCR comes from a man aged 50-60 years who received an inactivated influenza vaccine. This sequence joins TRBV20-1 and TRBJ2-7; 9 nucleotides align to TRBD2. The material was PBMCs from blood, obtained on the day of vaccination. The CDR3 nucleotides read TGCAGTGCCCCGCCAACTAGCGGGTACCCCTACGAGCAGTACTTC. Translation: CSAPPTSGYPYEQYF.